This entry describes one T cell receptor (beta chain). V lost 7 bases and J lost 4, with 10 bases in between. The V gene's germline CDR1 is SNHLY and CDR2 FYNNEI. The CDR3 contains 12 residues. The sample comes from a study of blood T cell repertoires in COVID-19. Original methodology: Cell counts per sample came from amplifying reference gene primers. The assay was immunoSEQ multiplex PCR, and TCRdb's table has in-frame clones only and misses some. Clonal size and the V and J genes are those of that table, whereas D and trimming came from the DNA. This sample yields fewer than 250,000 clones, of which roughly 86% are seen a single time; approximately 12% belongs to the top ten.

The gene calls are TRBV2 and TRBJ1-2; a possible D gene is TRBD1 (6 bases). Input material: peripheral blood. This TCR came from a woman aged 40 to 50 with acute or convalescent COVID-19. For the CDR3, the DNA is TGTGCCAGCAACCCGGACAGCTATGGCTACACCTTC. Protein sequence: CASNPDSYGYTF.